This TCR beta chain was retrieved from a study of CD8+ T cells in alopecia areata. Across the study: Scoring treated patients' severity relied on the percentage of scalp area affected.

Extracted RNA was reverse transcribed, and the resulting cDNA served as sequencing template. Sequencing used immunoSEQ multiplex PCR; TCRdb keeps in-frame clones, though not all of them. The sample carries fewer than 250,000 clones, approximately 38% recorded once. The table lists this clone with a few counts. The treatment was: oral pan-JAK inhibitor, 5-10 mg twice daily. Per germline, CDR1 SQVTM and CDR2 ANQGSEA. The CDR3 totals 14 residues. Trimming removed 4 bases at V and 3 bases at J, with 15 bases between. The chain uses TRBV29-1 and TRBJ1-1; D may be TRBD1 (6 bases). Here the sequenced sample was CD4+ T cells sorted from blood, taken at approximately week 31, from a patient treated with tofacitinib. The sequence came from a human donor with alopecia areata. Written as DNA, the CDR3 is TGCAGCGTTGGTTATCAGGGGAGGGACACTGAAGCTTTCTTT. This sequence encodes CSVGYQGRDTEAFF.